The subject of this entry is one TCR beta chain. This record comes from a study of blood T cell repertoires in COVID-19. On the study more broadly: There were acute and convalescent COVID-19 samples, and they came from the United States, Italy and Spain. From T cells, B-cell-depleted T cells, or PBMCs came the material, which was cDNA or gDNA.

Sequencing used immunoSEQ multiplex PCR; TCRdb keeps in-frame clones, though not all of them. Seen here are 55,000 to 90,000 clones, approximately 83% observed once, and the top ten hold around 4.1%. Material for sequencing was peripheral blood. The origin of this receptor is a woman aged 55-70 years with acute or convalescent COVID-19.

DNA of the CDR3: TGTGCCAGCAGCCCCGGCTATGGCTACACCTTC. Protein: CASSPGYGYTF. This chain links TRBV14 with TRBJ1-2; D is undetermined. Looked up from germline, CDR1 is SGHDN and CDR2 is FVKESK. The CDR3 totals 11 residues. The V end was cut by 4 bases, the J end by 4 bases, with 4 bases between.